This T cell receptor (beta chain) appears in the sequencing data of a study of blood T cell repertoires in COVID-19. Method: immunoSEQ multiplex PCR; TCRdb's copy keeps in-frame clones and lacks some. The data hold 200,000 to 300,000 clones, with approximately 86% observed a single time. Trimming left V 6 bases short and J 6 bases short, with 19 bases between. The CDR3 is made up of 15 amino acids. CDR1 is MNHEY and CDR2 is SVGAGI in the germline V gene. Sample: peripheral blood. The clonotype comes from a woman between 55 and 75 years old with active or convalescent COVID-19. This chain connects TRBV6-5 to TRBJ2-3; D is possibly TRBD1 (7 bases). The CDR3 coding sequence is TGTGCCAGCAGGTACAGCGCAGCAGGGGGGGATACGCAGTATTTT. Protein product: CASRYSAAGGDTQYF.